These 8 T cell receptor beta chains were all obtained from the same sample, sequenced in a study of blood T cell repertoires in COVID-19 (dated by TCRdb to 2019 to 2021). The method behind the library was the immunoSEQ multiplex PCR assay. Entries here come from immuneACCESS through TCRdb and include only in-frame sequences with V and J called. Some clones fail to appear in such tables; in the studies checked, an unresolved V gene covers under half of the shortfall, and the cause of the remainder is unknown. The sample data list around 130,000 clones, and 70% to 90% of these were observed just once. About 18% of the sample is in the top ten clones. Sequencing was performed on peripheral blood. Source of these receptors: a woman between 45 and 65 years old who had recovered from COVID-19.

This chain connects TRBV7-3 to TRBJ1-2; D may be TRBD1 (5 bases). Trimming removed 4 bases at V and 3 bases at J, with 12 bases between. The CDR3 extends over 14 amino acids. Germline V CDR1 and CDR2: SGHTA, FQGTGA. CDR3 bases: TGTGCCAGCAGCTCCCTGGGAGGGGACTATGGCTACACCTTC. As protein: CASSSLGGDYGYTF.

The chain combines TRBV27 with TRBJ1-2, with 10 nucleotides matching TRBD1. V was pared by 5 bases and J by 7 bases, with 4 bases of the junction left unmatched. Per germline, CDR1 MNHEY and CDR2 SMNVEV (reference sequence). CDR3 length: 13 residues. Here the CDR3 reads CASSPRTGGGYTF. The DNA for the CDR3 is TGTGCCAGCAGTCCGAGGACAGGGGGTGGCTACACCTTC.

This clone was detected ten times or more. The same CDR3 can be traced to other DNA sequences in this sample. The rearrangement links TRBV6-5 to TRBJ2-2; a possible D gene is TRBD2 (5 bases). The CDR3 runs to 13 residues. The germline gives CDR1 MNHEY, CDR2 SVGAGI. V was cut by 6 bases and J by 5 bases, with 10 bases left in between. In nucleotides, the CDR3 is TGTGCCAGCAGGTCCTCGGGAACCGGGGAGCTGTTTTTT. Protein product: CASRSSGTGELFF.

This rearrangement joins TRBV9 to TRBJ2-3; D perhaps matches TRBD2 (7 bases). The length of the CDR3 is 16 residues. The germline V and J ends were trimmed by 0 bases and 2 bases, with 13 bases remaining between them. Germline lookup yields CDR1 SGDLS and CDR2 YYNGEE. The CDR3 nucleotides read TGTGCCAGCAGCGTAGCTGAGGGGGGGACCACAGATACGCAGTATTTT. This translates into CASSVAEGGTTDTQYF.

The V call is TRBV13, the J call TRBJ1-2; 8 bases align to TRBD1. Per germline, CDR1 PRHDT and CDR2 FYEKMQ (reference sequence). The V and J ends lost 5 bases and 5 bases, in that order; junction bases with no gene match: 4. This CDR3 has 13 amino acids. The CDR3 DNA reads TGTGCCAGCAGCCCCACAGGGGGTTATGGCTACACCTTC. It encodes CASSPTGGYGYTF. The full variable domain, completed using reference TRBV13 and TRBJ1-2, is AAGVIQSPRHLIKEKRETATLKCYPIPRHDTVYWYQQGPGQDPQFLISFYEKMQSDKGSIPDRFSAQQFSDYHSELNMSSLELGDSALYFCASSPTGGYGYTFGSGTRLTVV.

This chain joins TRBV7-9 and TRBJ1-1, with 8 positions matching TRBD1. This CDR3 region has 15 residues. V gave up 2 bases and J gave up 2 bases; unmatched junction bases: 4. Germline CDR1 is SEHNR and CDR2 is FQNEAQ (reference sequence). DNA of the CDR3: TGTGCCAGCAGCTTATTGGGACAGGCTAACACTGAAGCTTTCTTT. Protein product: CASSLLGQANTEAFF.

The V gene is TRBV6-5, the J gene TRBJ1-1; a possible D gene is TRBD1 (5 bases). Germline V gene data show CDR1 as MNHEY and CDR2 as SVGAGI. The V end was cut by 6 bases, the J end by 10 bases, with 24 bases between. The length of the CDR3 is 15 residues. CDR3 DNA sequence: TGTGCCAGCAGCCCGATGAAGGGGCATACATCGATAGCTTTCTTT. Translating gives CASSPMKGHTSIAFF.

This chain links TRBV10-3 with TRBJ1-1; no clear D gene. V was shortened by 6 bases and J by 4 bases, with 12 bases between the two germline ends. Germline CDR1 is ENHRY and CDR2 is SYGVKD. The CDR3 is made up of 13 amino acids. The CDR3: CAISPNIGTEAFF. As DNA, the CDR3 is TGTGCCATCAGCCCAAACATTGGCACTGAAGCTTTCTTT.